These 4 T cell receptor beta chains share one sample of origin, sequenced in a study of graft-versus-host responses after intestinal transplantation. Sequencing was performed with immunoSEQ multiplex PCR; in TCRdb, only in-frame clones are kept and a portion is missing. Here the sample spans some 27,000 clones, approximately 95% being singletons. Sequenced here: PBMCs, sampled 18 days after transplant. Source of these receptors: a human patient who received an intestinal transplant, so some T cells may come from the graft donor.

The chain links TRBV9 to TRBJ2-1; unclear D gene. V lost 4 bases and J lost 9, with 11 bases in between. Germline lookup yields CDR1 SGDLS and CDR2 YYNGEE. The CDR3 is made up of 12 amino acids. CDR3 DNA sequence: TGTGCCAGCAGCCCTACGGGTGCTGAGCAGTTCTTC. This encodes CASSPTGAEQFF.

The table lists this clone with a count of one. CDR3 protein: CASMEAPDTEAFF. CDR3 in DNA: TGTGCCAGCATGGAGGCCCCCGACACTGAAGCTTTCTTT. This chain uses TRBV13 with TRBJ1-1; D is undetermined. Trimming took 7 bases from V and 3 from J, leaving 12 bases between them. Germline V gene data show CDR1 as PRHDT and CDR2 as FYEKMQ (reference sequence). The CDR3 contains 13 residues.

This chain links TRBV7-2 with TRBJ1-1, with D possibly TRBD1 on 5 matching bases. This CDR3 spans 16 amino acids. CDR1 is SGHTA and CDR2 is FQGNSA in the germline V gene. V was trimmed by 2 bases and J by 6 bases, leaving 19 bases between them. The CDR3, as DNA: TGTGCCAGCAGCTTACCGGGACGGGGGATATGGTCTGAAGCTTTCTTT. It specifies CASSLPGRGIWSEAFF.

The chain couples TRBV5-6 to TRBJ2-1, with 7 bases matching TRBD2. The germline gives CDR1 SGHDT, CDR2 YYEEEE. The CDR3 is made up of 13 amino acids. Losses at the gene ends were 4 bases for V and 9 bases for J; bases not matched to a gene: 7. The CDR3 DNA follows: TGTGCCAGCAGCCTGGGGGGGACCGGTGAGCAGTTCTTC. This translates into CASSLGGTGEQFF. The whole variable domain, remainder taken from reference TRBV5-6 and TRBJ2-1, is DAGVTQSPTHLIKTRGQQVTLRCSPKSGHDTVSWYQQALGQGPQFIFQYYEEEERQRGNFPDRFSGHQFPNYSSELNVNALLLGDSALYLCASSLGGTGEQFFGPGTRLTVL.